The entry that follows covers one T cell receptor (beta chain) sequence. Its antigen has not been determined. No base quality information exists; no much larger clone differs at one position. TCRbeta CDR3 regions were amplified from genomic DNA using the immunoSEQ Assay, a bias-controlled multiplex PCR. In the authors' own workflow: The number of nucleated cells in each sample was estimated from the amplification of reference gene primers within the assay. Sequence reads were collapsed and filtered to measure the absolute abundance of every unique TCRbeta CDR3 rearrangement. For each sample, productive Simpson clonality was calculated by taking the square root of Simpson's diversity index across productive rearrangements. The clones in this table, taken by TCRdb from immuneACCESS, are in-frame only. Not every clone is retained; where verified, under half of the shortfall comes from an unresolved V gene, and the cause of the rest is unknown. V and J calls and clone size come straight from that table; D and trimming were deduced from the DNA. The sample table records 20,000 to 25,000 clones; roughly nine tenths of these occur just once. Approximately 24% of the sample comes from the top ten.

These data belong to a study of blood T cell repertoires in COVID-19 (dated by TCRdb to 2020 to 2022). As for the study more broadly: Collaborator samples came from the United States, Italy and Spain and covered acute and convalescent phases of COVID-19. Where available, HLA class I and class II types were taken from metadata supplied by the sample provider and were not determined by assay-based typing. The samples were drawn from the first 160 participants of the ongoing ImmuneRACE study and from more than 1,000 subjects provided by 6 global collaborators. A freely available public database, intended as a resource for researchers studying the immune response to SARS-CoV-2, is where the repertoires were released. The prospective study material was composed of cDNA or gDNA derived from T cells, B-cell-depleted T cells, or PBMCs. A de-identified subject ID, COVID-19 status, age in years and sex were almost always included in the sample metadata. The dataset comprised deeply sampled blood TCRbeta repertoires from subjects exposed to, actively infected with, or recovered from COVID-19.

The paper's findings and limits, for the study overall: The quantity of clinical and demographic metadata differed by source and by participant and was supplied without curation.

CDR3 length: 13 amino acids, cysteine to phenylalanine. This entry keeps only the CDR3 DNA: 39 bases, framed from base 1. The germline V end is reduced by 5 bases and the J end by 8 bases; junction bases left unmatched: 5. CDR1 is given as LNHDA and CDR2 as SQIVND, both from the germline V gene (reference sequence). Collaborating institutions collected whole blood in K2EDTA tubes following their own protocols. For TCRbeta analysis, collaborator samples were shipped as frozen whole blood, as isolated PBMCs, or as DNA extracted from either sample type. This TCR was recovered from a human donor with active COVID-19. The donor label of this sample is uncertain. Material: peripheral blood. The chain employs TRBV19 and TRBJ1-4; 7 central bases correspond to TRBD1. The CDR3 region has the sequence CASSDRVREKLFF. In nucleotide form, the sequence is TGTGCCAGTAGTGACAGGGTGAGAGAAAAACTGTTTTTT.